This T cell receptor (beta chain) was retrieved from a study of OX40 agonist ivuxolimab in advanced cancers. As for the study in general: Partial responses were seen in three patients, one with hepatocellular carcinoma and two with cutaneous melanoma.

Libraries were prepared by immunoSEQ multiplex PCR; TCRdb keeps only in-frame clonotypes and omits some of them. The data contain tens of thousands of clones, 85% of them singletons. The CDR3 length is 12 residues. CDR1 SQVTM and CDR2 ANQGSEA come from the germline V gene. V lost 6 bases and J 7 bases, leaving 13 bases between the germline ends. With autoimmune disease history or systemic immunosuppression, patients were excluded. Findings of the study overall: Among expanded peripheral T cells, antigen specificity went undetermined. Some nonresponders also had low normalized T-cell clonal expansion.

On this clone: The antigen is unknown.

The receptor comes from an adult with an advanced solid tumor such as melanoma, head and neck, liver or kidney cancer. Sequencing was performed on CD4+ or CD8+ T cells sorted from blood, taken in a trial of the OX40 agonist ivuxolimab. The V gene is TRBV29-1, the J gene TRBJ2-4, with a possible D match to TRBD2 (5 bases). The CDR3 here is CSVRTGGNIQYF. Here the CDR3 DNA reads TGCAGCGTAAGGACCGGAGGTAACATTCAGTACTTC.